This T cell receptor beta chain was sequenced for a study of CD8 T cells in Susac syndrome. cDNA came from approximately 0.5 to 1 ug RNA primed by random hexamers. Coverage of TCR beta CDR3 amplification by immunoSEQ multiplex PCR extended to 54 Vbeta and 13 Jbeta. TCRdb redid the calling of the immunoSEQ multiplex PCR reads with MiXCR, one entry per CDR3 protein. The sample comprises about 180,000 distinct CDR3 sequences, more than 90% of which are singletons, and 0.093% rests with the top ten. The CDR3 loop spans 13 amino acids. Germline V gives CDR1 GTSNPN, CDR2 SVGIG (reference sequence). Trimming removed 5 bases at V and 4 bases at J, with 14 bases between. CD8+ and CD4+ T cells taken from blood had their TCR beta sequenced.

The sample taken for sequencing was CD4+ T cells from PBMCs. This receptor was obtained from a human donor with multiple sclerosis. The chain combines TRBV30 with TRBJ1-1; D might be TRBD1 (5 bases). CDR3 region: CAWGTGLGTEAFF. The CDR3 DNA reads TGTGCCTGGGGTACAGGCTTAGGCACTGAAGCTTTCTTT.